The 22 T cell receptor beta chains below were found in one sample sequenced in a study of blood T cell repertoires in COVID-19. Data came from immunoSEQ multiplex PCR; TCRdb stores just in-frame clones and leaves some out. Of approximately 110,000 clones in the sample, 80% to 90% are singletons; the top ten hold 0.88%. Sequencing used peripheral blood. The receptors originated from a woman aged 45-59 years with active or convalescent COVID-19.

The CDR3 DNA reads as TGTGCCAGCAGCTTTGCACAGTTCTCGGATGGCTACACCTTC. Amino acid sequence: CASSFAQFSDGYTF. The chain combines TRBV5-4 with TRBJ1-2; D ambiguous. This CDR3 region has 14 residues. Germline-derived CDR1 and CDR2 are SGHNT and YYREEE (reference sequence). V was shortened by 2 bases and J by 6 bases, with 14 bases between the two germline ends.

V gene TRBV19 combines with J gene TRBJ2-5, with 14 positions matching TRBD2. This CDR3 comprises 15 residues. The junction had 6 bases not matched to a gene; V was cut back by 7 bases and J by 5 bases. Germline V gene lookup returns CDR1 LNHDA and CDR2 SQIVND (reference sequence). The CDR3 reads CASKGLAGEEETQYF. The CDR3 DNA is TGTGCCAGTAAGGGACTAGCGGGAGAAGAGGAGACCCAGTACTTC.

This clone turned up a few times. This rearrangement joins TRBV18 to TRBJ2-7, with TRBD1 matching 9 bases. The CDR3 runs 15 residues. The V and J ends lost 3 bases and 0 bases, in that order; junction bases with no gene match: 3. Germline-derived CDR1 and CDR2 are KGHSH and LQKENI. The CDR3 is CASSPMTGGSYEQYF. DNA of the CDR3: TGTGCCAGCTCACCGATGACAGGGGGCTCCTACGAGCAGTACTTC.

Note on this clone: Because the CDR3's place on the DNA is in doubt, the DNA is left out and the CDR3 is given as listed by TCRdb. The chain links TRBV19 to TRBJ1-5. The V gene's germline CDR1 is LNHDA and CDR2 SQIVND (reference sequence). Counting both end residues, the CDR3 totals 15 amino acids. The CDR3 is CASTSVAGVSQPQHF.

This clone was seen only a few times. The chain joins TRBV28 to TRBJ1-2; no firm D call. The V gene lost 6 bases and the J gene lost 5 bases, with 10 bases spanning the gap. The germline V gene encodes CDR1 MDHEN and CDR2 SYDVKM. The CDR3 runs to 12 residues. Here the CDR3 reads CASRTPGYGYTF. CDR3 nucleotide sequence: TGTGCCAGCAGAACGCCGGGGTATGGCTACACCTTC.

In this sample, this clone turned up once. This chain uses TRBV5-4 with TRBJ1-1; D call uncertain. V shed 0 bases and J shed 2 bases, with 8 bases lying between them. The CDR3 has 14 amino acids. CDR1 SGHNT and CDR2 YYREEE come from the germline V gene (reference sequence). The CDR3 region is CASSLAEGNTEAFF. CDR3 coding DNA: TGTGCCAGCAGCTTGGCCGAGGGTAACACTGAAGCTTTCTTT.

The chain couples TRBV19 to TRBJ1-6; 8 bases fit TRBD1. CDR1 and CDR2 (germline): LNHDA, SQIVND (reference sequence). The CDR3 covers 15 residues. V trimming: 10 bases; J trimming: 10 bases; junction bases outside the gene matches: 15. This CDR3 reads CATGADRDISSPLHF. The CDR3 DNA reads as TGTGCCACCGGGGCGGACAGGGACATCAGCTCACCCCTCCACTTT.

This clone was seen a handful of times. The chain joins TRBV7-2 to TRBJ2-7; D is possibly TRBD1 (6 bases). Germline-derived CDR1 and CDR2 are SGHTA and FQGNSA. This CDR3 is 14 amino acids long. Trimming took off 3 bases at V and 2 bases at J, with 11 bases between the two ends. The CDR3: CASSLGAAPYEQYF. The DNA of the CDR3 is TGTGCCAGCAGCTTGGGGGCAGCCCCCTACGAGCAGTACTTC.

The sample holds one count of this clone. This chain links TRBV7-2 with TRBJ2-1, with D possibly matching TRBD2 (6 bases). Germline V CDR1 and CDR2: SGHTA, FQGNSA. The germline V and J ends were trimmed by 1 base and 14 bases, with 15 bases remaining between them. This CDR3 comprises 13 residues. The CDR3 nucleotides are TGTGCCAGCAGCTTAGGGCGCGGGGAGGTGAAGTTCTTC. The encoded protein is CASSLGRGEVKFF.

The V and J genes are TRBV30 and TRBJ2-7, with TRBD2 matching 10 bases. The CDR3 is 14 amino acids. V shed 7 bases, J shed 7 bases, and the junction held 13 bases outside the gene matches. Germline values: CDR1 GTSNPN, CDR2 SVGIG (reference sequence). The CDR3 spells CAYVRASGRYEQYF. The CDR3 DNA sequence: TGTGCCTATGTCCGGGCTAGCGGGAGATATGAGCAGTACTTC.

The chain links TRBV19 to TRBJ1-5; no firm D call. Germline V gene data show CDR1 as LNHDA and CDR2 as SQIVND (reference sequence). V lost 5 bases and J lost 7, with 9 bases in between. This CDR3 has 12 amino acids. CDR3 in DNA: TGTGCCAGTAGTGTCTCTAGGCAGCCCCAGCATTTT. It specifies CASSVSRQPQHF.

This rearrangement joins TRBV15 to TRBJ1-5; D not certain. The CDR3 sequence is 14 residues long. The V and J ends lost 4 bases and 6 bases respectively, with 13 bases between them. CDR1 is LNHNV and CDR2 is YYDKDF in the germline V gene (reference sequence). CDR3 sequence: CATSMGLEGQPQHF. CDR3 nucleotides: TGTGCCACCAGCATGGGCCTGGAGGGTCAGCCCCAGCATTTT.

The rearrangement links TRBV5-5 to TRBJ2-3, with TRBD1 identical over 8 bases. Per the germline V gene, CDR1 is SGHKS and CDR2 is YYEKEE (reference sequence). The CDR3 consists of 16 residues. Unmatched junction bases numbered 8, after V lost 1 base and J lost 4 bases. CDR3 coding DNA: TGTGCCAGCAGCTTGTCTGAGACAGGGGACCCAGATACGCAGTATTTT. Translation gives CASSLSETGDPDTQYF.

J is TRBJ1-5 and V is TRBV6-5; 12 nucleotides match TRBD1. This CDR3 is 15 amino acids long. J gave up 5 bases and V 6 bases, and 5 bases lay outside the gene matches. Germline loops: CDR1 MNHEY, CDR2 SVGAGI. In nucleotides, the CDR3 is TGTGCCAGCAGCTCCGGGACAGGGGGCTATCAGCCCCAGCATTTT. Translation: CASSSGTGGYQPQHF.

The V and J genes are TRBV9 and TRBJ2-1; D gene uncertain. Trimming left V 4 bases short and J 5 bases short, with 10 bases between. CDR1 and CDR2 (germline): SGDLS, YYNGEE. The CDR3 extends over 13 amino acids. The CDR3 bases are TGTGCCAGCAGCCCCCATTTAGACAATGAGCAGTTCTTC. Its protein product is CASSPHLDNEQFF.

CDR3 coding DNA: TGTGCCAGCAGCTCGGGACGCTTGAGCGGGAGCTGGGAGACCCAGTACTTC. This sequence encodes CASSSGRLSGSWETQYF. J is TRBJ2-5 and V is TRBV7-2, with 8 positions matching TRBD2. CDR1 and CDR2 from the germline V gene are SGHTA and FQGNSA. The V and J ends lost 4 bases and 5 bases, in that order; junction bases with no gene match: 15. This CDR3 is 17 amino acids long.

The gene calls are TRBV6-6 and TRBJ1-1; possible D gene TRBD1, 5 bases. The CDR3 runs to 14 residues. Germline V lookup: CDR1 MNHNY, CDR2 SVGAGI (reference sequence). The V end was cut by 6 bases, the J end by 4 bases, with 15 bases between. CDR3 sequence: CASRPWGGSTEAFF. CDR3 DNA sequence: TGTGCCAGCAGACCCTGGGGGGGGAGCACTGAAGCTTTCTTT.

This clone has just one count. The chain joins TRBV7-8 to TRBJ2-7; TRBD1 matches at 8 bases. The germline V gene has CDR1 SGHVS and CDR2 FQNEAQ. The trim removed 2 bases at V and 9 bases at J, leaving 9 bases unmatched. The CDR3 runs 14 residues. The CDR3 nucleotides read TGTGCCAGCAGCTTATATGGGGACAGGACCGGGCAGTACTTC. Its translation is CASSLYGDRTGQYF.

The chain carries TRBV18 and TRBJ1-5; 7 nucleotides align to TRBD1. The V segment lost 0 bases and the J segment 2 bases; nucleotides outside the gene matches: 1. Germline V gives CDR1 KGHSH, CDR2 LQKENI. The CDR3 has 15 residues. CDR3 bases: TGTGCCAGCTCACCACCGGGGACAGGCAATCAGCCCCAGCATTTT. It codes for CASSPPGTGNQPQHF.

This rearrangement joins TRBV19 to TRBJ2-3, with 13 bases that match TRBD2. CDR1 is LNHDA and CDR2 is SQIVND in the germline V gene (reference sequence). J gave up 2 bases and V 5 bases, and 7 bases lay outside the gene matches. This CDR3 spans 17 amino acids. In DNA, the CDR3 is TGTGCCAGTAGTTCCTGGACTAGCGGGGGCTACACAGATACGCAGTATTTT. Amino acids: CASSSWTSGGYTDTQYF.

V usage is TRBV5-1 and J usage is TRBJ2-5; 7 bases line up with TRBD1. Germline CDR1 is SGHRS and CDR2 is YFSETQ. V dropped 0 bases and J dropped 4; count of bases not matched to a gene: 6. The CDR3 covers 15 residues. CDR3 sequence reads: CASSLETGVLETQYF. CDR3 DNA: TGCGCCAGCAGCTTGGAAACAGGGGTATTAGAGACCCAGTACTTC.

V and J are TRBV7-8 and TRBJ1-2; TRBD1 might be the D (6 bases). The CDR3 consists of 15 residues. Trimming pared 6 bases from V and 8 bases from J, leaving 22 bases between. CDR1 and CDR2 from the germline V gene are SGHVS and FQNEAQ. The DNA for the CDR3 is TGTGCCAGCAGTTCCGGACCGAAGGGGGAAGGGGGCTACACCTTC. It translates to CASSSGPKGEGGYTF. Combining the CDR3 with reference TRBV7-8 and TRBJ1-2 gives the whole variable domain GAGVSQSPRYKVAKRGQDVALRCDPISGHVSLFWYQQALGQGPEFLTYFQNEAQLDKSGLPSDRFFAERPEGSVSTLKIQRTQQEDSAVYLCASSSGPKGEGGYTFGSGTRLTVV.